The 8 T cell receptor beta chains listed next were all sequenced from one sample in a study of blood T cells in healthy people across ages. Using a J-beta primer mix together with a sample-barcoded 5' primer, a second PCR was run for roughly 6 to 11 cycles. TCRdb re-called the 5' RACE reads with MiXCR, one entry per CDR3 protein. The data contain roughly 1.7 million distinct CDR3 sequences, 30% to 40% of them singletons. Material for sequencing was blood. These receptors originate from a woman younger than 45 in good health.

This clonotype was counted a few times. V gene TRBV20-1 combines with J gene TRBJ2-7; TRBD1 aligns across 8 bases. V lost 6 bases to trimming and J lost 0 bases; unmatched junction nucleotides: 7. This CDR3 spans 14 amino acids. CDR1 is DFQATT and CDR2 is SNEGSKA in the germline V gene (reference sequence). The CDR3 region is CSAPRTGISYEQYF. The CDR3 DNA is TGCAGTGCCCCTCGGACAGGGATCTCCTACGAGCAGTACTTC.

There are a few counts of this clonotype. This chain links TRBV7-2 with TRBJ2-1; D is unclear. The V and J ends lost 0 bases and 3 bases respectively, with 15 bases between them. The CDR3 is 17 amino acids. Germline V gene lookup returns CDR1 SGHTA and CDR2 FQGNSA. The CDR3, as DNA: TGTGCCAGCAGCTTAGCGAACGTCCAACTCGGCTACAATGAGCAGTTCTTC. Protein product: CASSLANVQLGYNEQFF.

This chain's CDR3 is CASSLGTAANYGYTF. The DNA for the CDR3 is TGCGCCAGCAGCCTCGGGACAGCCGCTAACTATGGCTACACCTTC. V gene TRBV5-1 combines with J gene TRBJ1-2; 7 positions match TRBD1. Germline-derived CDR1 and CDR2 are SGHRS and YFSETQ. V was pared by 4 bases and J by 0 bases, with 6 bases of the junction left unmatched. The CDR3 runs 15 residues.

This clonotype was detected a few times. The CDR3 region has the DNA TGTGCCAGCAGTCCTGAAGCGGGAGGGCAAGAGACCCAGTACTTC. This encodes CASSPEAGGQETQYF. The chain carries TRBV25-1 and TRBJ2-5; 10 bases fit TRBD2. Germline CDR1 MGHDK, CDR2 SYGVNS. J gave up 2 bases and V 5 bases, and 5 bases lay outside the gene matches. The CDR3 has 15 amino acids. Drawing the rest from reference TRBV25-1 and TRBJ2-5, the complete variable domain is EADIYQTPRYLVIGTGKKITLECSQTMGHDKMYWYQQDPGMELHLIHYSYGVNSTEKGDLSSESTVSRIRTEHFPLTLESARPSHTSQYLCASSPEAGGQETQYFGPGTRLLVL.

The V call is TRBV7-9, the J call TRBJ2-1; no clear D. Germline V lookup: CDR1 SEHNR, CDR2 FQNEAQ (reference sequence). The CDR3 runs to 16 residues. V was shortened by 5 bases and J by 13 bases, with 27 bases between the two germline ends. This chain's CDR3 is CASSPIKRHDAQVQFF. DNA of the CDR3: TGTGCCAGCAGCCCCATCAAAAGGCATGACGCCCAGGTTCAGTTCTTC.

V usage is TRBV20-1 and J usage is TRBJ1-2; TRBD1 might be the D (5 bases). With 3 bases removed from V and 4 bases from J, the gap between germline ends came to 12 bases. The CDR3 is made up of 13 amino acids. Germline V gene lookup returns CDR1 DFQATT and CDR2 SNEGSKA (reference sequence). CDR3 in DNA: TGCAGTGCTAGTGACAGAATAATCTATGGCTACACCTTC. Protein: CSASDRIIYGYTF.

The gene calls are TRBV7-9 and TRBJ2-6; D is unclear. This CDR3 is 15 amino acids long. The germline CDR1 and CDR2 sequences are SEHNR and FQNEAQ (reference sequence). V lost 3 bases to trimming and J lost 3 bases, with 9 bases between them. CDR3 nucleotide sequence: TGTGCCAGCAGCTTCGGAAGTTTTGGGGCCAACGTCCTGACTTTC. Translated, it gives CASSFGSFGANVLTF.

The chain uses TRBV20-1 and TRBJ1-2; 8 nucleotides agree with TRBD1. Looked up from germline, CDR1 is DFQATT and CDR2 is SNEGSKA (reference sequence). CDR3 size: 15 residues. The V gene end was trimmed by 1 base and the J gene end by 7 bases; junction bases not matched to a gene: 11. The CDR3 bases are TGCAGTGCTAGAGGTCGCGCAGGGGGCTGGGGTGGCTACACCTTC. As protein: CSARGRAGGWGGYTF.